The clone carrying this TCR beta chain appeared a few times. Its antigen remains unknown. These data come from a study of cytomegalovirus exposure and HLA in healthy donors. Study results and limitations: What TCR beta sequences reportedly achieved was accurate prediction of HLA-A and HLA-B alleles in most subjects. Usually a TCR sequence was rare, but some public TCRs were found in many donors.

Donors consisted of healthy bone marrow donors. The PCR had 60 Vbeta and 13 Jbeta primers. Only in-frame clones appear in the TCRdb table, and some are missing; sequencing was by immunoSEQ multiplex PCR. The sample carries 90,000 to 150,000 clones, roughly 71% recorded once. The CDR3 sequence is 14 residues long. V was pared by 4 bases and J by 2 bases, with 3 bases of the junction left unmatched. The germline gives CDR1 LGHNA, CDR2 YSLEER. This clonotype was obtained from a woman aged 40 to 55 in good health and CMV-seropositive. Input material: PBMCs. The chain uses TRBV4-3 and TRBJ1-1; 8 bases line up with TRBD1. CDR3 amino acids: CASSRGQGNTEAFF. The CDR3 DNA is TGCGCCAGCAGCCGTGGACAGGGCAACACTGAAGCTTTCTTT.